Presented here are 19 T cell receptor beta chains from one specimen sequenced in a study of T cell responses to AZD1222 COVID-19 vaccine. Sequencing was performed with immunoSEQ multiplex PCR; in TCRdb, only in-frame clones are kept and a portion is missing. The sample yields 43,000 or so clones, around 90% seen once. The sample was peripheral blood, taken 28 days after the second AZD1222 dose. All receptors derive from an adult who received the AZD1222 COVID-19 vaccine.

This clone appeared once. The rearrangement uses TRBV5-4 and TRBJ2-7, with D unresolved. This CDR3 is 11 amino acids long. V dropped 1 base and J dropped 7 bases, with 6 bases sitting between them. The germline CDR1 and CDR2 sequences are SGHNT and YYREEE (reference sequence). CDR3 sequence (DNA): TGTGCCAGCAGCTTGTTCGGGGAGCAGTACTTC. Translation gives CASSLFGEQYF.

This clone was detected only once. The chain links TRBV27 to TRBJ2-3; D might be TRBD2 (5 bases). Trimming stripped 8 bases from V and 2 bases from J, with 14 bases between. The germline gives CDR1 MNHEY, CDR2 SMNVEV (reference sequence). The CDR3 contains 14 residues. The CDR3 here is CASGTGIVTDTQYF. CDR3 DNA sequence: TGTGCCAGCGGAACCGGGATAGTCACAGATACGCAGTATTTT.

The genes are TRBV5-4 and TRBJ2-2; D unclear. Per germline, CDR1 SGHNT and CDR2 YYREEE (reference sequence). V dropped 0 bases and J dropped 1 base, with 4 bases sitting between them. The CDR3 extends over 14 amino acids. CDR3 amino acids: CASSLERNTGELFF. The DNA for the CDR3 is TGTGCCAGCAGCTTGGAACGGAACACCGGGGAGCTGTTTTTT.

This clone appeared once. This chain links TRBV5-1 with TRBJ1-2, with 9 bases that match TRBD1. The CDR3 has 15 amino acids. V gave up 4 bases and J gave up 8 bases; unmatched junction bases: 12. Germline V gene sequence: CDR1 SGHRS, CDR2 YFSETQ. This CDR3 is CASSPYQTGGLGYTF. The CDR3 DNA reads TGCGCCAGCAGCCCATACCAAACAGGGGGCCTAGGCTACACCTTC.

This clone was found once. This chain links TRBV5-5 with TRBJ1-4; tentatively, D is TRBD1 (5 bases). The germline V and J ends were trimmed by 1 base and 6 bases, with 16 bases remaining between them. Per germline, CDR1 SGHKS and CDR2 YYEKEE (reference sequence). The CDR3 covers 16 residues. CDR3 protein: CASSLNERGGDEKLFF. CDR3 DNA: TGTGCCAGCAGCTTGAATGAGAGGGGAGGGGATGAAAAACTGTTTTTT.

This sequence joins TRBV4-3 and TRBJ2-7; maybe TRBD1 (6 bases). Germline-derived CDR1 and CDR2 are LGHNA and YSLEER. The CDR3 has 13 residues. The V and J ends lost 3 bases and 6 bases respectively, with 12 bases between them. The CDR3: CASSHRTGREQYF. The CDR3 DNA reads TGCGCCAGCAGCCATAGAACAGGGCGCGAGCAGTACTTC.

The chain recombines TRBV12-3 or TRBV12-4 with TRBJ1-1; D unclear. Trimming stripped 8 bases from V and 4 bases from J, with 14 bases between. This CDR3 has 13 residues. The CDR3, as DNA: TGTGCCAGCTCTCTCCGCGACGGCACTGAAGCTTTCTTT. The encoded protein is CASSLRDGTEAFF.

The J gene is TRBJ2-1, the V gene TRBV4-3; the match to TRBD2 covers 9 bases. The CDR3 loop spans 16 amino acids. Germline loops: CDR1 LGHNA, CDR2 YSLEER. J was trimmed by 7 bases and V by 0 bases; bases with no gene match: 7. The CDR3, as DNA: TGCGCCAGCAGCCAAGAGGAAGCGGGGGGTTTGAATGAGCAGTTCTTC. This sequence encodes CASSQEEAGGLNEQFF.

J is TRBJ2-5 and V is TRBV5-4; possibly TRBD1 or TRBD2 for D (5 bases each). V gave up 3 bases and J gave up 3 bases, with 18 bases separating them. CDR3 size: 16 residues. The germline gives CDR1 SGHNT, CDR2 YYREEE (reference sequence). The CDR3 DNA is TGTGCCAGCAGCTACGGGGCGTCAGGAGGAGAAGAGACCCAGTACTTC. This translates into CASSYGASGGEETQYF.

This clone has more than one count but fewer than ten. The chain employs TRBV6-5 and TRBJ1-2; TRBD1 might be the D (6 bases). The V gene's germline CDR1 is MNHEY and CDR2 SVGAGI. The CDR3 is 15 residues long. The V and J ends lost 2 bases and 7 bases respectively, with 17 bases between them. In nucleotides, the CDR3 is TGTGCCAGCAGTTACCCAGCATCCGGGGGCGGTGGCTACACCTTC. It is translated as CASSYPASGGGGYTF.

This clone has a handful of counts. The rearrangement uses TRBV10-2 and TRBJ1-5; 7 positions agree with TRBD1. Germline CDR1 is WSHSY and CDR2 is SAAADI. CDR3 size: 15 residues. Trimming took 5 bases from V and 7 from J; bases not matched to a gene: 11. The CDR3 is CASSTGRQGRQPQHF. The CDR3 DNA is TGCGCCAGCAGTACCGGGCGACAGGGCAGGCAGCCCCAGCATTTT.

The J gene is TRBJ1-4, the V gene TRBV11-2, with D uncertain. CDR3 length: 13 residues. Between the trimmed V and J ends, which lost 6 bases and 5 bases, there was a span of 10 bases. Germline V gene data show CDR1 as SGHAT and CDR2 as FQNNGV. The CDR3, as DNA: TGTGCCAGCAGAGGACTGAACAATGAAAAACTGTTTTTT. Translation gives CASRGLNNEKLFF.

The CDR3, as DNA: TGTGCCAGCAGCCCACAGACAGGGGCCTTGAACACTGAAGCTTTCTTT. Its translation: CASSPQTGALNTEAFF. The chain joins TRBV5-4 to TRBJ1-1; 8 bases line up with TRBD1. CDR3 length equals 16 residues. V trimming: 4 bases; J trimming: 0 bases; junction bases outside the gene matches: 8. The germline V gene has CDR1 SGHNT and CDR2 YYREEE (reference sequence).

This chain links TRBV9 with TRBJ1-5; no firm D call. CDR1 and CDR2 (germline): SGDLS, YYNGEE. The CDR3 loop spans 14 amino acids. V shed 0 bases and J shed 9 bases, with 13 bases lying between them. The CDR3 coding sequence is TGTGCCAGCAGCGTAGAACCGATAGCAGGGCCCCAGCATTTT. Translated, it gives CASSVEPIAGPQHF.

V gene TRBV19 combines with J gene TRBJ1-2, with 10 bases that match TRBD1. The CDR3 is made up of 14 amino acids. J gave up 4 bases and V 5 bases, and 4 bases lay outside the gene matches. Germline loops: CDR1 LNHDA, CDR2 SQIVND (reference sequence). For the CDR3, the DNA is TGTGCCAGTAGTGGACAGGGGGGGATCTATGGCTACACCTTC. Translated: CASSGQGGIYGYTF.

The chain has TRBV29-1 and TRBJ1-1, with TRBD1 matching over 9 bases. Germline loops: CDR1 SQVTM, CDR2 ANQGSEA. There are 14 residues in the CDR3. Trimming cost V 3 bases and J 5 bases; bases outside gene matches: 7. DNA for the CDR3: TGCAGCGTTGATGGACAGGGGCTGGGGACTGAAGCTTTCTTT. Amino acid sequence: CSVDGQGLGTEAFF.

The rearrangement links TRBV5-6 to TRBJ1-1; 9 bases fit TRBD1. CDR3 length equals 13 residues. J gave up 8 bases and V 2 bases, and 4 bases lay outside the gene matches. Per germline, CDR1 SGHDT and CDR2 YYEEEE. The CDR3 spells CASSLPTGGEAFF. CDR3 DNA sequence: TGTGCCAGCAGCTTACCGACAGGGGGGGAAGCTTTCTTT.

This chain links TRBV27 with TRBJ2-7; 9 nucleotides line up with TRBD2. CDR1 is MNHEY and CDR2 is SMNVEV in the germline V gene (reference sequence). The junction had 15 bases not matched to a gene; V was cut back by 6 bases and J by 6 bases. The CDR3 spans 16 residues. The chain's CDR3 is CASRIGDAGGRSEQYF. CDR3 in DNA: TGTGCCAGCAGGATTGGAGATGCGGGGGGGCGGAGCGAGCAGTACTTC.

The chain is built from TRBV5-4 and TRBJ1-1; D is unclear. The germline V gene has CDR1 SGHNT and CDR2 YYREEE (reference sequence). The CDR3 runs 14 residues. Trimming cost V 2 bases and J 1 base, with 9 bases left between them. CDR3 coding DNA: TGTGCCAGCAGCTTAGTAGGGAGGAACACTGAAGCTTTCTTT. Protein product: CASSLVGRNTEAFF.